One T cell receptor beta chain is described in this entry. Its antigen remains unidentified. This sample is part of a study of shared clonotypes between healthy human individuals. Study details: Plates per donor: three CD4 naive, three CD4 memory, two CD8 naive, one CD8 memory.

Naive-designated CD8 cells lacked CD45RO, were positively enriched for CCR7, and omitted terminally differentiated effector memory CD45RA+ cells. Produced via immunoSEQ multiplex PCR; TCRdb's table is partial and in-frame only. This table has 1.5 million to 2.5 million clones, approximately 95% appearing once. Study-wide points: Naive subsets, compared against memory subsets, generally had larger estimated richness values.

The CDR3 is 15 residues long. Trimming at V came to 3 bases and at J to 4 bases, leaving 5 bases not matched to a gene. CDR1 SGHRS and CDR2 YFSETQ come from the germline V gene. The clonotype originates from a man between 18 and 35 years old in good health. V and J are TRBV5-1 and TRBJ2-7; 12 bases align to TRBD1. The sample comprised naive CD8+ T cells sorted from blood. CDR3: CASSWGTGGPYEQYF. The DNA of the CDR3 is TGCGCCAGCAGCTGGGGGACAGGGGGCCCGTACGAGCAGTACTTC.